The 9 T cell receptor beta chains in this list originate from one sample, sequenced in a study of T cells after yellow fever vaccination. TCRdb reprocessed the 5' RACE reads with MiXCR, giving one entry per CDR3 protein. This sample has 350,000 to 450,000 distinct CDR3 sequences, with approximately 5.7% found just once. Material: PBMCs, obtained 5 days after the yellow fever booster vaccination. Receptor source: a man aged 25-45 years who received the YFV17D yellow fever vaccine.

There are many counts of this clonotype. The rearrangement joins TRBV7-8 to TRBJ2-3, with 7 bases fitting TRBD2. The CDR3 has 17 residues. The V gene's germline CDR1 is SGHVS and CDR2 FQNEAQ. J was trimmed by 1 base and V by 4 bases; bases with no gene match: 11. This CDR3 is CASSSPKRDWGTDTQYF. DNA of the CDR3: TGTGCCAGCAGCTCCCCCAAGCGGGATTGGGGCACAGATACGCAGTATTTT. Full variable domain (rest looked up from reference TRBV7-8 and TRBJ2-3): GAGVSQSPRYKVAKRGQDVALRCDPISGHVSLFWYQQALGQGPEFLTYFQNEAQLDKSGLPSDRFFAERPEGSVSTLKIQRTQQEDSAVYLCASSSPKRDWGTDTQYFGPGTRLTVL.

This clonotype showed up many times. The V and J genes are TRBV28 and TRBJ1-4; tentative D call: TRBD1 (6 bases). The V and J ends lost 6 bases and 8 bases respectively, with 16 bases between them. Germline V gene data show CDR1 as MDHEN and CDR2 as SYDVKM. The CDR3 has 14 residues. The chain's CDR3 is CASSPDRFYEKLFF. CDR3 DNA sequence: TGTGCCAGCAGCCCCGACAGGTTTTACGAAAAACTGTTTTTT. Based on the CDR3 plus reference TRBV28 and TRBJ1-4, the full variable domain is DVKVTQSSRYLVKRTGEKVFLECVQDMDHENMFWYRQDPGLGLRLIYFSYDVKMKEKGDIPEGYSVSREKKERFSLILESASTNQTSMYLCASSPDRFYEKLFFGSGTQLSVL.

This clonotype has just a few counts. CDR3 amino acids: CASSSPTAGYTEAFF. The CDR3 nucleotides read TGTGCCAGCAGTTCACCGACAGCGGGGTACACTGAAGCTTTCTTT. The chain employs TRBV28 and TRBJ1-1; a weak D match, TRBD1 (5 bases). Germline CDR1 and CDR2: MDHEN and SYDVKM. The V end was cut by 4 bases, the J end by 3 bases, with 15 bases between. The CDR3 has 15 residues.

This clonotype has just a few counts. The chain recombines TRBV20-1 with TRBJ2-3; the D is unclear. Trimming removed 0 bases at V and 2 bases at J, with 9 bases between. The CDR3 loop spans 14 amino acids. Germline lookup yields CDR1 DFQATT and CDR2 SNEGSKA (reference sequence). The CDR3 DNA is TGCAGTGCTAGAGATCCCAGAGTCACAGATACGCAGTATTTT. This translates into CSARDPRVTDTQYF.

Here the CDR3 DNA reads TGTGCCAGCTCTAAAGCGGGATCTCAAGAGACCCAGTACTTC. Translation gives CASSKAGSQETQYF. This sequence joins TRBV18 and TRBJ2-5; 7 bases align to TRBD2. Trimming at V came to 6 bases and at J to 2 bases, leaving 6 bases not matched to a gene. Germline V gene data show CDR1 as KGHSH and CDR2 as LQKENI. CDR3 length equals 14 residues.

This rearrangement joins TRBV11-2 to TRBJ2-1, with 10 bases lining up with TRBD2. The CDR3 is made up of 16 amino acids. CDR1 and CDR2 (germline): SGHAT, FQNNGV. Unmatched junction bases numbered 10, after V lost 5 bases and J lost 6 bases. The CDR3 loop reads CASSPASGRECNEQFF. The DNA of the CDR3 is TGTGCCAGCAGCCCAGCGAGCGGGAGGGAATGCAATGAGCAGTTCTTC.

In this sample, this clonotype turned up a few times. The CDR3: CAISPMGGVSTDTQYF. Here the CDR3 DNA reads TGTGCCATCAGTCCAATGGGCGGAGTTAGCACAGATACGCAGTATTTT. J is TRBJ2-3 and V is TRBV10-3; D is ambiguous. This CDR3 is 16 amino acids long. Germline lookup yields CDR1 ENHRY and CDR2 SYGVKD. V was trimmed by 5 bases and J by 0 bases, leaving 15 bases between them.

The table lists this clonotype with many counts. The CDR3 region has the DNA TGTGCCAGCAGTTTTGGGTGGACAGGGGGCGCGTACGAGCAGTACTTC. Its protein is CASSFGWTGGAYEQYF. V gene TRBV27 combines with J gene TRBJ2-7; 11 bases line up with TRBD1. CDR3 length: 16 residues. V gave up 3 bases and J gave up 4 bases; unmatched junction bases: 8. CDR1 MNHEY and CDR2 SMNVEV come from the germline V gene (reference sequence).

The chain employs TRBV9 and TRBJ2-5; D gene uncertain. V was pared by 1 base and J by 5 bases, with 15 bases between. Germline V gene data show CDR1 as SGDLS and CDR2 as YYNGEE. This CDR3 has 15 amino acids. This CDR3 is CASSVRVGVGETQYF. For the CDR3, the DNA is TGTGCCAGCAGCGTAAGGGTTGGGGTAGGGGAGACCCAGTACTTC.